The clone carrying this T cell receptor beta chain is termed medium-sized. Its antigen is as yet unknown. This record comes from a study of T-cell reconstitution after alpha-beta-depleted transplantation in children. The study's findings and limits: It was reported that alpha-beta T cells came from several hundred expanded graft clones (about two months after transplant). Newly made T cells mostly supplied T-cell counts and diversity one year after transplant. Surviving recipient T cells and thymic progenitors produced the high day-60 TCRbeta diversity seen in some patients.

Preparation of the TCRbeta library was carried out with unique molecular identifiers. In TCRdb, the PCR reads were re-called with MiXCR into one record per CDR3 protein. Among 6,500 or so distinct CDR3 sequences, approximately 5% were seen once, and the ten largest hold approximately 25%. Per germline, CDR1 SGHRS and CDR2 YFSETQ. CDR3 length: 15 residues. V dropped 1 base and J dropped 0 bases, with 9 bases sitting between them. This specimen consisted of PBMCs, mostly from graft donor cells, obtained 180 days after TCRalphabeta/CD19-depleted stem cell transplant. The V gene is TRBV5-1, the J gene TRBJ2-3; D is unresolved. The TCR was taken from a child younger than two who had a stem cell transplant for acute myeloid leukemia, so the T cells may come from the graft donor. The CDR3, as DNA: TGCGCCAGCAGCTTGACTTATCCGAGCACAGATACGCAGTATTTT. This gives the protein CASSLTYPSTDTQYF.